The 6 T cell receptor beta chains below were found in one sample sequenced in a study of CD8+ T cells in alopecia areata. Treatment here: oral pan-JAK inhibitor, 5-10 mg twice daily. Sequencing templates came from extracted RNA that was reverse transcribed into cDNA. The table came from immunoSEQ multiplex PCR; TCRdb's copy has only in-frame clones and leaves some out. The sample shows over 250,000 clones, about three fifths of them seen only once. The input for sequencing was CD4+ T cells sorted from blood, taken at week 52, from a patient treated with tofacitinib. All receptors come from a human donor with alopecia areata.

The V and J genes are TRBV15 and TRBJ2-5; D is perhaps TRBD2 (6 bases). The CDR3 consists of 15 residues. V lost 1 base to trimming and J lost 4 bases, with 13 bases between them. The germline gives CDR1 LNHNV, CDR2 YYDKDF (reference sequence). The CDR3 loop reads CATSRAGRGLETQYF. Here the CDR3 DNA reads TGTGCCACCAGCAGAGCCGGGAGAGGGTTAGAGACCCAGTACTTC. The variable domain in full, with the rest retrieved from reference TRBV15 and TRBJ2-5, is DAMVIQNPRYQVTQFGKPVTLSCSQTLNHNVMYWYQQKSSQAPKLLFHYYDKDFNNEADTPDNFQSRRPNTSFCFLDIRSPGLGDTAMYLCATSRAGRGLETQYFGPGTRLLVL.

The chain combines TRBV29-1 with TRBJ1-1; D call uncertain. This CDR3 contains 13 residues. From germline, CDR1 is SQVTM and CDR2 ANQGSEA. V was shortened by 7 bases and J by 0 bases, with 12 bases between the two germline ends. This chain's CDR3 is CSAVQIMNTEAFF. CDR3 coding DNA: TGCAGCGCGGTACAGATCATGAACACTGAAGCTTTCTTT.

The chain joins TRBV10-3 to TRBJ2-4; D may match TRBD1 or TRBD2 (6 bases each). The CDR3 runs to 15 residues. The V gene lost 7 bases and the J gene lost 2 bases, with 15 bases spanning the gap. Germline V CDR1 and CDR2: ENHRY, SYGVKD. The CDR3 loop reads CAIKEGVGPKNIQYF. The CDR3 coding sequence is TGTGCCATCAAGGAGGGGGTAGGACCCAAAAACATTCAGTACTTC.

This rearrangement joins TRBV29-1 to TRBJ2-1, with 7 bases matching TRBD1. CDR1 is SQVTM, CDR2 ANQGSEA, per germline. The CDR3 is 11 amino acids. With 4 bases clipped from V and 15 bases from J, the junction kept 9 bases outside the gene matches. The CDR3 DNA sequence: TGCAGCGTTGCTGTATTGGCAGGGGGGTTCTTC. Translated, it gives CSVAVLAGGFF.

Note on this clone: Other nucleotide sequences from this sample produce the same CDR3. The gene calls are TRBV2 and TRBJ2-2; 10 bases are a match to TRBD1. CDR1 SNHLY and CDR2 FYNNEI come from the germline V gene. V dropped 6 bases and J dropped 1; count of bases not matched to a gene: 2. The CDR3 runs 15 residues. The CDR3 is CASRRDRGNTGELFF. The CDR3 bases are TGTGCCAGCAGGAGGGACAGGGGGAACACCGGGGAGCTGTTTTTT.

This sequence joins TRBV5-1 and TRBJ2-1; D may be TRBD2 (5 bases). V lost 2 bases and J 7 bases, leaving 13 bases between the germline ends. CDR3 length equals 14 residues. Germline assignment: CDR1 SGHRS and CDR2 YFSETQ. This CDR3 reads CASSFEGTFNEQFF. The CDR3 DNA is TGCGCCAGCAGCTTTGAGGGCACCTTTAATGAGCAGTTCTTC.